The clone carrying this T cell receptor (beta chain) showed up just a few times. Its antigen is unidentified. Germline-derived CDR1 and CDR2 are SGHAT and FQNNGV. Trimming took 4 bases from V and 0 from J; bases not matched to a gene: 3. The CDR3 sequence is 15 residues long. The sample originates from a study of shared clonotypes between healthy human individuals. Findings and caveats of the study: For naive CD4 cells, roughly 5% of clonotypes were shared across a handful of donors.

The study ran the assay at deep level. Genomic DNA from each subset was divided evenly over several immunoSEQ plates. Measured with immunoSEQ multiplex PCR; TCRdb has only the in-frame clones, and not every one. Found here are around 1,000,000 clones, roughly 80% of them singletons; the top ten hold roughly 0.83%. Sequences were obtained from memory CD4+ T cells from PBMCs. Subset denoted: CD45RA-negative fraction. V and J are TRBV11-2 and TRBJ2-7; 10 bases are a match to TRBD1. The origin of this receptor is a man between 18 and 29 years old in good health. Some clones in this sample may be carry-over from other donors' samples. The CDR3, as DNA: TGTGCCAGCAGCTCCCGGGACAGGGGCTCCTACGAGCAGTACTTC. This gives the protein CASSSRDRGSYEQYF. Using reference TRBV11-2 and TRBJ2-7 for the parts outside the CDR3, the full variable domain is EAGVAQSPRYKIIEKRQSVAFWCNPISGHATLYWYQQILGQGPKLLIQFQNNGVVDDSQLPKDRFSAERLKGVDSTLKIQPAKLEDSAVYLCASSSRDRGSYEQYFGPGTRLTVT.